One and the same sample provided the 18 T cell receptor beta chains below, sequenced in a study of control samples from healthy donors and cancer patients. TCRdb's copy holds only in-frame clones and misses some; the assay was immunoSEQ multiplex PCR. This table has approximately 100,000 clones, around 88% appearing once. Sequenced material: blood. The receptor source for this set is a man aged 25 to 40 in good health.

The gene calls are TRBV7-9 and TRBJ1-4; D unclear. The CDR3 sequence is 14 residues long. Germline V CDR1 and CDR2: SEHNR, FQNEAQ (reference sequence). The V end was cut by 5 bases, the J end by 6 bases, with 13 bases between. In nucleotides, the CDR3 is TGTGCCAGCAGCGAAGGGCGGTTGGATGAAAAACTGTTTTTT. This translates into CASSEGRLDEKLFF.

The V call is TRBV5-1, the J call TRBJ2-2; 8 positions agree with TRBD1. With V trimmed by 4 bases and J by 9 bases, 14 bases remained unmatched. CDR1 SGHRS and CDR2 YFSETQ come from the germline V gene. The CDR3 is made up of 16 amino acids. DNA for the CDR3: TGCGCCAGCAGCATGACAGGGGTTCGGGGCGGTAGGGAGCTGTTTTTT. Translated, it gives CASSMTGVRGGRELFF.

This chain uses TRBV2 with TRBJ2-1; D gene unclear. In germline, CDR1 is SNHLY, CDR2 FYNNEI. The CDR3 extends over 11 amino acids. Trimming shortened V by 4 bases and J by 7 bases, and 5 bases separated the two germline ends. The DNA for the CDR3 is TGTGCCAGCAGTGTAGGTAATGAGCAGTTCTTC. It yields the protein CASSVGNEQFF.

The chain couples TRBV6-6 to TRBJ2-7; tentative D call: TRBD2 (6 bases). V lost 7 bases and J 0 bases, leaving 13 bases between the germline ends. The CDR3 covers 14 residues. Germline CDR1 MNHNY, CDR2 SVGAGI (reference sequence). The CDR3 DNA is TGTGCCAGCACCCAGGACTACCTCTCCTACGAGCAGTACTTC. Translated: CASTQDYLSYEQYF.

J is TRBJ1-1 and V is TRBV5-4; no clear D. The CDR3 covers 14 residues. CDR1 and CDR2 from the germline V gene are SGHNT and YYREEE (reference sequence). V lost 4 bases and J lost 5, with 15 bases in between. The CDR3 spells CASSPQPGGTEAFF. The CDR3 nucleotides read TGTGCCAGCAGCCCTCAGCCGGGCGGGACTGAAGCTTTCTTT.

The genes are TRBV27 and TRBJ1-1; D gene uncertain. The CDR3 runs to 13 residues. Trimming removed 5 bases at V and 0 bases at J, with 7 bases between. Germline CDR1 MNHEY, CDR2 SMNVEV (reference sequence). CDR3 loop: CASSGWMNTEAFF. CDR3 coding DNA: TGTGCCAGCAGTGGCTGGATGAACACTGAAGCTTTCTTT.

J is TRBJ2-7 and V is TRBV7-9; possibly TRBD1 for D (5 bases). Deletions cut 6 bases from V and 0 bases from J, with 9 bases between. The CDR3 extends over 13 amino acids. Germline V gene sequence: CDR1 SEHNR, CDR2 FQNEAQ (reference sequence). The CDR3 loop reads CASRLDSSYEQYF. The CDR3 bases are TGTGCCAGCAGGCTCGACAGCTCCTACGAGCAGTACTTC.

The V gene is TRBV6-5, the J gene TRBJ2-7; D not certain. The CDR3 is made up of 15 amino acids. In germline, CDR1 is MNHEY, CDR2 SVGAGI. Trimming took 0 bases from V and 5 from J, leaving 14 bases between them. As DNA, the CDR3 is TGTGCCAGCAGTTACTCGAATCGGCCAGGCCACGAGCAGTACTTC. It translates to CASSYSNRPGHEQYF.

V and J are TRBV6-4 and TRBJ1-5; D possibly corresponds to TRBD1 (5 bases). Per germline, CDR1 MRHNA and CDR2 SNTAGT. The CDR3 is made up of 17 amino acids. V lost 2 bases and J 4 bases, leaving 18 bases between the germline ends. The CDR3 region has the DNA TGTGCCAGCAGTGACCCCGGGACTTCGGACCCTAATCAGCCCCAGCATTTT. It is translated as CASSDPGTSDPNQPQHF.

The chain employs TRBV29-1 and TRBJ2-7, with D maybe TRBD2 (6 bases). The V end lost 7 bases, the J end lost 9 bases, and 22 bases lay between the germline ends. The germline gives CDR1 SQVTM, CDR2 ANQGSEA. The CDR3 covers 13 residues. The CDR3 sequence: CSATTSGGSGQYF. The DNA of the CDR3 is TGCAGCGCTACGACCTCTGGGGGGAGCGGGCAGTACTTC.

The chain is built from TRBV19 and TRBJ2-3; 7 positions agree with TRBD2. Per germline, CDR1 LNHDA and CDR2 SQIVND (reference sequence). The trim removed 9 bases at V and 4 bases at J, leaving 7 bases unmatched. This CDR3 region has 13 residues. CDR3 nucleotide sequence: TGTGCCAGCGAGGCTAGCGGAGCAGATACGCAGTATTTT. Amino acids: CASEASGADTQYF.

The CDR3 DNA reads as TGTGCCAGCAGCCTGAAGAACACTGAAGCTTTCTTT. This translates into CASSLKNTEAFF. The rearrangement uses TRBV7-8 and TRBJ1-1; D ambiguous. There are 12 residues in the CDR3. Trimming cost V 5 bases and J 1 base, with 5 bases left between them. CDR1 SGHVS and CDR2 FQNEAQ come from the germline V gene.

The J gene is TRBJ2-2, the V gene TRBV27; perhaps TRBD1 as D (6 bases). This CDR3 spans 16 amino acids. Germline CDR1 reads MNHEY; CDR2 reads SMNVEV (reference sequence). V was trimmed by 7 bases and J by 6 bases, leaving 21 bases between them. The CDR3 DNA reads as TGTGCCAGCACCGATTGGGGGCAGGGATTTCCCGGGGAGCTGTTTTTT. Translated, it gives CASTDWGQGFPGELFF.

V and J are TRBV18 and TRBJ1-2, with 7 positions matching TRBD1. The length of the CDR3 is 13 residues. With 6 bases clipped from V and 4 bases from J, the junction kept 5 bases outside the gene matches. CDR1 is KGHSH and CDR2 is LQKENI in the germline V gene. CDR3 in DNA: TGTGCCAGCTCGGAAGGGGGCATCTATGGCTACACCTTC. It is translated as CASSEGGIYGYTF.

The chain links TRBV13 to TRBJ2-7; 9 nucleotides match TRBD2. V dropped 3 bases and J dropped 7; count of bases not matched to a gene: 4. The CDR3 is 13 amino acids. In germline, CDR1 is PRHDT, CDR2 FYEKMQ (reference sequence). The CDR3 spells CASSFPREGEQYF. In DNA, the CDR3 is TGTGCCAGCAGCTTCCCGCGGGAGGGGGAGCAGTACTTC.

The chain combines TRBV5-6 with TRBJ2-4, with D possibly matching TRBD2 (6 bases). V lost 0 bases, J lost 3 bases, and 13 bases lay in between. Germline V gene sequence: CDR1 SGHDT, CDR2 YYEEEE. CDR3 size: 16 residues. In nucleotides, the CDR3 is TGTGCCAGCAGCTTGGCCGGCGGGGTGGGCAAAAACATTCAGTACTTC. Protein: CASSLAGGVGKNIQYF.

This chain's CDR3 is CASSELRRGGTEAFF. In DNA, the CDR3 is TGTGCCAGCAGCGAACTTCGGAGGGGCGGAACTGAAGCTTTCTTT. The chain has TRBV13 and TRBJ1-1, with D perhaps TRBD1 (5 bases). The CDR3 is 15 residues long. The V and J ends lost 5 bases and 5 bases respectively, with 18 bases between them. CDR1 and CDR2 (germline): PRHDT, FYEKMQ (reference sequence).

The rearrangement links TRBV4-1 to TRBJ2-7, with D perhaps matching TRBD2 (5 bases). The germline V gene has CDR1 MGHRA and CDR2 YSYEKL. The CDR3 sequence is 15 residues long. V was shortened by 1 base and J by 1 base, with 11 bases between the two germline ends. The CDR3 is CASSQVPDSSYEQYF. The CDR3 DNA reads as TGCGCCAGCAGCCAAGTGCCGGACTCATCCTACGAGCAGTACTTC.